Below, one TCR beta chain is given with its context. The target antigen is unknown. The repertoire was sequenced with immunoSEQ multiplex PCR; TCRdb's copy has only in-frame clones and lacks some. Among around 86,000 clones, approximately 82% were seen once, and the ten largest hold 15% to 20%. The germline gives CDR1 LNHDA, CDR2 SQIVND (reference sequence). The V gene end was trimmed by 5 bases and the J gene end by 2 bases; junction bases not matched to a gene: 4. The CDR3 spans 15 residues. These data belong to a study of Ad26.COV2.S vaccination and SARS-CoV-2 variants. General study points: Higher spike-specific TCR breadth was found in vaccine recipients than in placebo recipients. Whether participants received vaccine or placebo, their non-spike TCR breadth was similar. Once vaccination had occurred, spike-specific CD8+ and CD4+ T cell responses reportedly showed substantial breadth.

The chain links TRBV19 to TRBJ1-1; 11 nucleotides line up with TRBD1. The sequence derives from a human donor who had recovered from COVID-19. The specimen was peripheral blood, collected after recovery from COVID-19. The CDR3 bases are TGTGCCAGTAGTTGGGACAGGGGGGGAAACACTGAAGCTTTCTTT. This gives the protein CASSWDRGGNTEAFF.